The 11 T cell receptor beta chains listed next were all sequenced from one sample in a study of blood T cell repertoires in COVID-19. TCRdb keeps only in-frame clones here, not all; method: immunoSEQ multiplex PCR. Among just over 60,000 clones, 80% to 85% were seen once, and the ten largest hold more than 15%. Sequences were obtained from peripheral blood. The receptors derive from a man in his thirties or forties with COVID-19, enrolled during active disease.

The chain uses TRBV27 and TRBJ2-1; 11 bases are shared with TRBD2. Trimming removed 5 bases from V and 8 bases from J; junction bases left unmatched: 20. Germline lookup yields CDR1 MNHEY and CDR2 SMNVEV (reference sequence). The CDR3 is 19 amino acids. CDR3 loop: CASSLHSGGAFTESYEQFF. The CDR3 coding sequence is TGTGCCAGCAGTCTCCATAGCGGGGGGGCCTTTACTGAATCCTATGAGCAGTTCTTC.

This clone was seen a few times. The chain employs TRBV7-2 and TRBJ2-1; no reliable D call. The CDR3 totals 13 residues. CDR1 and CDR2 from the germline V gene are SGHTA and FQGNSA. The V gene lost 1 base and the J gene lost 5 bases, with 6 bases spanning the gap. The CDR3: CASSLGLHNEQFF. The CDR3 DNA reads as TGTGCCAGCAGCTTAGGGCTTCACAATGAGCAGTTCTTC.

This sequence joins TRBV6-5 and TRBJ2-1; tentative D call: TRBD1 (6 bases). This CDR3 region has 16 residues. CDR1 MNHEY and CDR2 SVGAGI come from the germline V gene. V lost 2 bases and J lost 3, with 14 bases in between. As DNA, the CDR3 is TGTGCCAGCAGTTACCTACAGGGTGGGGTCTACAATGAGCAGTTCTTC. This gives the protein CASSYLQGGVYNEQFF.

The rearrangement joins TRBV28 to TRBJ2-3, with D possibly matching TRBD1 (5 bases). Germline V CDR1 and CDR2: MDHEN, SYDVKM. Between the trimmed V and J ends, which lost 6 bases and 4 bases, there was a span of 11 bases. The CDR3 has 13 residues. CDR3 DNA sequence: TGTGCCAGCAGGACCCCACAGGCAGATACGCAGTATTTT. Translating it yields CASRTPQADTQYF.

This chain joins TRBV11-2 and TRBJ2-7; possible D gene TRBD2, 7 bases. The CDR3 covers 16 residues. Germline V CDR1 and CDR2: SGHAT, FQNNGV. The V end lost 0 bases, the J end lost 1 base, and 13 bases lay between the germline ends. The CDR3 region is CASSLDFGGASYEQYF. DNA of the CDR3: TGTGCCAGCAGCTTAGATTTTGGGGGGGCGTCCTACGAGCAGTACTTC.

CDR3 nucleotide sequence: TGTGCCAGCCGGACAGGGGTCCCTCGTTACGAGCAGTACTTC. Protein sequence: CASRTGVPRYEQYF. The V gene is TRBV2, the J gene TRBJ2-7; TRBD1 agrees at 9 bases. V shed 8 bases, J shed 4 bases, and the junction held 9 bases outside the gene matches. Germline assignment: CDR1 SNHLY and CDR2 FYNNEI. CDR3 length equals 14 residues.

A few counts support this clone. The chain links TRBV12-3 or TRBV12-4 to TRBJ1-1, with D hard to call. V lost 2 bases, J lost 3 bases, and 4 bases lay in between. The CDR3 totals 12 residues. In DNA form, the CDR3 reads TGTGCCAGCAGTTTATTCGACACTGAAGCTTTCTTT. This encodes CASSLFDTEAFF.

Notes on this clone: The sample holds other DNA sequences that translate to the same CDR3. The chain uses TRBV7-2 and TRBJ1-1, with D perhaps TRBD1 (5 bases). Trimming took off 6 bases at V and 0 bases at J, with 11 bases between the two ends. The CDR3 length is 14 residues. CDR1 and CDR2 (germline): SGHTA, FQGNSA. In nucleotides, the CDR3 is TGTGCCAGCAGTTTCTCAGGGATGAACACTGAAGCTTTCTTT. It codes for CASSFSGMNTEAFF.

This clone was detected only a few times. This chain joins TRBV20-1 and TRBJ2-7; a weak D match, TRBD1 (6 bases). Germline CDR1 reads DFQATT; CDR2 reads SNEGSKA (reference sequence). CDR3 length: 15 amino acids. V was pared by 3 bases and J by 0 bases, with 15 bases between. CDR3 amino acids: CSASTGFDNSYEQYF. CDR3 coding DNA: TGCAGTGCTAGTACAGGGTTCGACAACTCCTACGAGCAGTACTTC.

This clone was seen more than once but under ten times. The J gene is TRBJ1-2, the V gene TRBV6-5; 7 nucleotides line up with TRBD1. Germline CDR1 reads MNHEY; CDR2 reads SVGAGI. The CDR3 consists of 12 residues. V trimming: 4 bases; J trimming: 4 bases; junction bases outside the gene matches: 0. CDR3 DNA sequence: TGTGCCAGCAGTTGGGACAGCTATGGCTACACCTTC. Residues: CASSWDSYGYTF.

This rearrangement joins TRBV19 to TRBJ2-7; 10 nucleotides line up with TRBD1. The V gene end was trimmed by 3 bases and the J gene end by 1 base; junction bases not matched to a gene: 3. The germline V gene has CDR1 LNHDA and CDR2 SQIVND (reference sequence). The CDR3 length is 15 residues. CDR3 sequence: CASSMGTGASYEQYF. The DNA of the CDR3 is TGTGCCAGTAGTATGGGGACAGGGGCTTCCTACGAGCAGTACTTC.